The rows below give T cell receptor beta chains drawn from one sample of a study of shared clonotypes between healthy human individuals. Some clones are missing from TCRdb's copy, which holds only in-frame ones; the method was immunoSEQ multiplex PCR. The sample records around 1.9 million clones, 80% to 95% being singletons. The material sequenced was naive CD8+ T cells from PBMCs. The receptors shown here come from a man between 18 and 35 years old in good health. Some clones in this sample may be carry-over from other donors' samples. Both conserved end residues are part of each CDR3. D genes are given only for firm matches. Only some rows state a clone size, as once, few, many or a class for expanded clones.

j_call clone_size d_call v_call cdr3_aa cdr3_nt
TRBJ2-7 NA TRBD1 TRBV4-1 CASSQAKGQGNSYEQYF TGCGCCAGCAGCCAAGCCAAAGGACAGGGGAACTCCTACGAGCAGTACTTC
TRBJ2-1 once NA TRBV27 CASSIGERPYNEQFF TGTGCCAGCAGTATAGGCGAGCGACCGTACAATGAGCAGTTCTTC
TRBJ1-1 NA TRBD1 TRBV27 CASSLMQGAGTEAFF TGTGCCAGCAGTTTAATGCAGGGGGCAGGCACTGAAGCTTTCTTT
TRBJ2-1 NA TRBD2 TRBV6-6 CASSYSVAGERNEQFF TGTGCCAGCAGTTACTCGGTAGCGGGAGAAAGGAATGAGCAGTTCTTC
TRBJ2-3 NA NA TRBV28 CASSPVPGLNTDTQYF TGTGCCAGCAGCCCGGTCCCGGGACTCAACACAGATACGCAGTATTTT
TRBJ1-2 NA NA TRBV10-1 CASSESGSLGYTF TGCGCCAGCAGTGAATCCGGGTCCCTTGGCTACACCTTC
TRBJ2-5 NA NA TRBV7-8 CASSLAGQTLQETQYF TGTGCCAGCAGCTTAGCGGGACAAACCCTTCAAGAGACCCAGTACTTC
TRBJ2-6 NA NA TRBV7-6 CASSLDIRVRLASGANVLTF TGTGCCAGCAGCTTAGATATAAGGGTACGCTTAGCTTCTGGGGCCAACGTCCTGACTTTC
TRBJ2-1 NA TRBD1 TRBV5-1 CASTGTEAYNEQFF TGCGCCAGCACAGGGACAGAAGCCTACAATGAGCAGTTCTTC
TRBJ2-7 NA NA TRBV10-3 CAISDLEERFVGYEQYF TGTGCCATCAGTGACCTCGAAGAGCGGTTTGTCGGGTACGAGCAGTACTTC
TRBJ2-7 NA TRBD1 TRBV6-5 CARGQGTPYEQYF TGTGCCAGGGGACAGGGTACGCCCTACGAGCAGTACTTC
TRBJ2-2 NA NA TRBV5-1 CASSFGLRQDANTGELFF TGCGCCAGCAGCTTCGGGTTGAGACAGGACGCGAACACCGGGGAGCTGTTTTTT
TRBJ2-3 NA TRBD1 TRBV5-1 CASSLDGTGTLTDTQYF TGCGCCAGCAGCTTGGACGGGACAGGGACACTCACAGATACGCAGTATTTT
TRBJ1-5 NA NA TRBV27 CASGTGNQPQHF TGTGCCAGCGGAACAGGGAATCAGCCCCAGCATTTT
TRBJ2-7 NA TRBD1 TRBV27 CASSSPHRQGNYEQYF TGTGCCAGCAGCTCCCCGCATCGACAGGGTAATTACGAGCAGTACTTC
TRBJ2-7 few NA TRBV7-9 CASSPFYEQYF TGTGCCAGCAGCCCATTCTACGAGCAGTACTTC
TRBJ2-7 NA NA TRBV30 CAWGRMELGEQYF TGTGCCTGGGGGCGGATGGAACTCGGGGAGCAGTACTTC
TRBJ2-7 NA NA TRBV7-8 CASSLSAASVSFEQYF TGTGCCAGCAGCTTATCGGCGGCTTCGGTTTCCTTCGAGCAGTACTTC
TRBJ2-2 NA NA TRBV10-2 CASGEYGGELFF TGCGCCAGCGGAGAGTATGGCGGGGAGCTGTTTTTT
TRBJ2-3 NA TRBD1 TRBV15 CATSRAADRVPGTQYF TGTGCCACCAGCAGAGCTGCGGACAGGGTCCCCGGGACGCAGTATTTT
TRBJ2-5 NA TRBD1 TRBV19 CASSSGTGFGETQYF TGTGCCAGTAGCTCCGGGACAGGGTTCGGAGAGACCCAGTACTTC
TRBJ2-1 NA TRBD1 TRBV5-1 CASSLGTGYNEQFF TGCGCCAGCAGCCTAGGGACAGGGTACAATGAGCAGTTCTTC
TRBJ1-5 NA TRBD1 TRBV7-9 CASSPTGIGHQPQHF TGTGCCAGCAGCCCGACAGGGATCGGCCATCAGCCCCAGCATTTT
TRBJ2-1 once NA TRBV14 CASSHPGHTYNEQFF TGTGCCAGCAGCCATCCGGGACATACCTACAATGAGCAGTTCTTC
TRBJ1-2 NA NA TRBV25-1 CASSEFAGTAYGYTF TGTGCCAGCAGTGAATTCGCGGGGACCGCTTATGGCTACACCTTC
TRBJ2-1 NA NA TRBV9 CASSSGNEQFF TGTGCCAGCAGCTCGGGCAATGAGCAGTTCTTC
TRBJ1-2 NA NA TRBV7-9 CAIRRTDYGYTF TGTGCCATCAGGAGGACAGACTATGGCTACACCTTC
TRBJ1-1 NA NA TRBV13 CASSLEGEPVTEAFF TGTGCCAGCAGCTTAGAAGGCGAGCCAGTGACTGAAGCTTTCTTT
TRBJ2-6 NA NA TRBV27 CASSPSRSGANVLTF TGTGCCAGCAGTCCAAGCCGCTCTGGGGCCAACGTCCTGACTTTC
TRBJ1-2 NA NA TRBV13 CASSLGTGSGYTF TGTGCCAGCAGCTTAGGGACGGGCTCTGGCTACACCTTC
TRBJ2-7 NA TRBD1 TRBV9 CASSPWTGPYEQYF TGTGCCAGCAGCCCGTGGACAGGACCCTACGAGCAGTACTTC
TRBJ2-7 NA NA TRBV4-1 CASSPAPASIYEQYF TGCGCCAGCAGCCCCGCCCCCGCCTCGATCTACGAGCAGTACTTC
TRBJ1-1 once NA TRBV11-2 CASSLGYGGTTEAFF TGTGCCAGCAGCTTAGGGTACGGCGGGACAACTGAAGCTTTCTTT
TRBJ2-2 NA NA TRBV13 CASSSGTQGPTGELFF TGTGCCAGCAGCTCGGGGACTCAGGGCCCCACCGGGGAGCTGTTTTTT
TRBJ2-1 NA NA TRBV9 CASSVGGDRGSEQFF TGTGCCAGCAGCGTAGGAGGAGACCGGGGGAGTGAGCAGTTCTTC
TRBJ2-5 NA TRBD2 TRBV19 CASSILAGGKETQYF TGTGCCAGTAGTATACTAGCGGGAGGGAAGGAGACCCAGTACTTC
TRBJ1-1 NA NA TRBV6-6 CASSYSMSGNTEAFF TGTGCCAGCAGTTACTCGATGAGCGGCAACACTGAAGCTTTCTTT
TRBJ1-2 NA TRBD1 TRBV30 CAWRGEGQANTF TGTGCCTGGAGGGGGGAGGGACAGGCTAACACCTTC
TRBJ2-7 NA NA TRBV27 CASSSRRGYEQYF TGTGCCAGCAGTTCCAGGCGCGGTTACGAGCAGTACTTC
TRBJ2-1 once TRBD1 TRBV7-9 CASSSGQGVYNEQFF TGTGCCAGCAGCTCAGGACAGGGGGTCTACAATGAGCAGTTCTTC
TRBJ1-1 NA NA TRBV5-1 CASRAGYTEAFF TGCGCCAGCAGGGCAGGGTACACTGAAGCTTTCTTT
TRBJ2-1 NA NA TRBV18 CASSPFRASQEDDEQFF TGTGCCAGCTCACCCTTCCGCGCCTCACAAGAGGACGATGAGCAGTTCTTC
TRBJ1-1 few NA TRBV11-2 CASSFGGNTEAFF TGTGCCAGCAGCTTCGGGGGAAACACTGAAGCTTTCTTT
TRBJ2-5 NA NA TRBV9 CASSVGYGQGKETQYF TGTGCCAGCAGCGTAGGTTACGGGCAGGGTAAAGAGACCCAGTACTTC
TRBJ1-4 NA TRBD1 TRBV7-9 CASSSSGTAFGKLFF TGTGCCAGCAGCTCCTCCGGGACAGCGTTTGGGAAACTGTTTTTT
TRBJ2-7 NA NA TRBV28 CASSPHSYEQYF TGTGCCAGCAGTCCACACAGCTACGAGCAGTACTTC
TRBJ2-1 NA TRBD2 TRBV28 CASELAGVVNEQFF TGTGCCAGCGAACTAGCGGGAGTAGTGAATGAGCAGTTCTTC
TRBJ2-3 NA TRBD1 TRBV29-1 CSVEVRRTGRTDTQYF TGCAGCGTTGAAGTTCGGAGGACAGGGCGCACAGATACGCAGTATTTT